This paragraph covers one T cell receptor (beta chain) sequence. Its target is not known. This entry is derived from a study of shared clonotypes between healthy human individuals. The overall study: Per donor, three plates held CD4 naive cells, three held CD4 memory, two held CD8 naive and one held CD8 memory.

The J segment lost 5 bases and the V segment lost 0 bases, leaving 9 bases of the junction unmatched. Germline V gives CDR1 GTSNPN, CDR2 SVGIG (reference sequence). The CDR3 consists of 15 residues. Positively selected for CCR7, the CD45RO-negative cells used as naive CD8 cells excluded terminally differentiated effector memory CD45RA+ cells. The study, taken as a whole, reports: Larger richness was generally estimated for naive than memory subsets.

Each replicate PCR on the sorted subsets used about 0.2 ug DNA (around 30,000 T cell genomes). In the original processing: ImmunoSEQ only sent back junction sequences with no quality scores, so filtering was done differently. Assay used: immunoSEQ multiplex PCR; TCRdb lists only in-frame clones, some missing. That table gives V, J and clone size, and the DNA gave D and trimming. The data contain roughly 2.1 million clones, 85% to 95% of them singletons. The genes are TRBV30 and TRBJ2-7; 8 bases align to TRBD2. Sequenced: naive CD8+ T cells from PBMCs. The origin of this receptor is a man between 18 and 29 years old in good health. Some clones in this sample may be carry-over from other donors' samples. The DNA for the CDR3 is TGTGCCTGGAGTGTACCGGGAGGGCGTAACGACGAGCAGTACTTC. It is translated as CAWSVPGGRNDEQYF.